The rows below give T cell receptor beta chains drawn from one sample of a study of cytomegalovirus exposure and HLA in healthy donors. Sequencing used immunoSEQ multiplex PCR; TCRdb keeps in-frame clones, though not all of them. This repertoire shows approximately 270,000 clones, 65% to 90% found once; its top ten account for 1%. The sample was PBMCs. The receptors were gathered from a woman aged 18 to 35 in good health and CMV-seronegative. CDR3s leave out the opening cysteine and the closing phenylalanine or tryptophan.

v_call: TRBV13; cdr3_aa: ASSLEQAGLNYGYT
v_call: TRBV11-2; cdr3_aa: ASSSGLAGYNEQF
v_call: TRBV11-3; cdr3_aa: ASSSRGNYGYT
v_call: TRBV6-1; cdr3_aa: ASSEGRGETQY
v_call: TRBV4-1; cdr3_aa: ASSQERDKYGYT
v_call: TRBV6-5; cdr3_aa: ASSSWDQGGYGYT
v_call: TRBV30; cdr3_aa: ACLRTGYGYT
v_call: TRBV19; cdr3_aa: ASSMPGLAGGTGELF
v_call: TRBV6-5; cdr3_aa: ASSSGQGSGNTIY
v_call: TRBV30; cdr3_aa: AWSVIQMNTEAF
v_call: TRBV4-1; cdr3_aa: ASSQEGVYGYT
v_call: TRBV6-1; cdr3_aa: ASRGQIYEQY
v_call: TRBV4-1; cdr3_aa: ASSSQGVGSYNEQF
v_call: TRBV30; cdr3_aa: AWSLLAGGPYNEQF
v_call: TRBV29-1; cdr3_aa: SVDGTGGYNEQF
v_call: TRBV29-1; cdr3_aa: SVVIARSGNTIY
v_call: TRBV30; cdr3_aa: AWSRILAVGELF
v_call: TRBV13; cdr3_aa: ASSLGRVDYGYT
v_call: TRBV7-9; cdr3_aa: ASSLARRGGGEDEQF
v_call: TRBV19; cdr3_aa: ATTGTALTEAF
v_call: TRBV5-3; cdr3_aa: ARSSRLLYGYT
v_call: TRBV4-3; cdr3_aa: ASSQDLGTGYGYT
v_call: TRBV30; cdr3_aa: AWSRDSLYGYT
v_call: TRBV7-9; cdr3_aa: ASSKGQIRRTGRSYEQY
v_call: TRBV5-1; cdr3_aa: ASSLTGAVDTGELF
v_call: TRBV5-1; cdr3_aa: ASSLEGALNYGYT
v_call: TRBV28; cdr3_aa: ASSWSRGGNQPQH
v_call: TRBV11-3; cdr3_aa: ASSLRSTEGYT
v_call: TRBV7-9; cdr3_aa: ASSLFRRGGEQY
v_call: TRBV19; cdr3_aa: ASSPGRGYTDTQY
v_call: TRBV27; cdr3_aa: ASSLKTGDSNQPQH
v_call: TRBV6-5; cdr3_aa: ASSYSDYREDTEAF
v_call: TRBV7-9; cdr3_aa: ASSLGQGGTQY
v_call: TRBV6-5; cdr3_aa: ASSYDRGKAF
v_call: TRBV29-1; cdr3_aa: SVAFGGGYEQY
v_call: TRBV27; cdr3_aa: ASSWDRGVSRAH
v_call: TRBV11-2; cdr3_aa: ASSLGQEAGYT